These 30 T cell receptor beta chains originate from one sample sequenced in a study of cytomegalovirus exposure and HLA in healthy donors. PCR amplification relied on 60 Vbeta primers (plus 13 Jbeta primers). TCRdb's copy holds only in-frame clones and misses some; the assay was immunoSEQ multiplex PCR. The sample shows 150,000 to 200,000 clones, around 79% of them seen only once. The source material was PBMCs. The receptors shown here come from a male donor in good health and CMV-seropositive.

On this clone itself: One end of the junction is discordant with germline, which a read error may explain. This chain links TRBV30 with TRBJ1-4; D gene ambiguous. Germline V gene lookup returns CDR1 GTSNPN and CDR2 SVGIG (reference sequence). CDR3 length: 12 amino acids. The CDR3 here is CAWSAAVEKPFF. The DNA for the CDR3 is TGTGCCTGGAGTGCTGCAGTTGAAAAACCGTTTTTT.

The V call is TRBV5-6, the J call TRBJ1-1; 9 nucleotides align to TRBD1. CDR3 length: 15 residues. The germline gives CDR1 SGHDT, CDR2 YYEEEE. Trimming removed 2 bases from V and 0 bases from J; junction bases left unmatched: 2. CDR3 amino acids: CASSFGTGLNTEAFF. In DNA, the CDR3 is TGTGCCAGCAGCTTCGGGACAGGGTTGAACACTGAAGCTTTCTTT.

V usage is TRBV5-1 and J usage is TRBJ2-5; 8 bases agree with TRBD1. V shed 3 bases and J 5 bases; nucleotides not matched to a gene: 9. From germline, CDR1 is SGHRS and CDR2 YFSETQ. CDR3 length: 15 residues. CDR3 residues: CASSSRTGFSETQYF. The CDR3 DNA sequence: TGCGCCAGCAGCTCACGGACAGGGTTTAGCGAGACCCAGTACTTC.

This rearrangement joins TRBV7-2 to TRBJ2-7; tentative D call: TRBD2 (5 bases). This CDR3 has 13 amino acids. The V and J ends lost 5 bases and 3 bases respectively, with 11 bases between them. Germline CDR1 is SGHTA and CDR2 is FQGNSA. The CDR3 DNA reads TGTGCCAGCAGCCATAGCGCGGTCTACGAGCAGTACTTC. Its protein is CASSHSAVYEQYF.

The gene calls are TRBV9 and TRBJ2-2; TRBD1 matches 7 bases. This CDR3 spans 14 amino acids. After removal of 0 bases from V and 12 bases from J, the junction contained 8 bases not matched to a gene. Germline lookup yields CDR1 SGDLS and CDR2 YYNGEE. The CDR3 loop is CASSVEQQGFKLFF. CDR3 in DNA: TGTGCCAGCAGCGTAGAACAACAGGGGTTTAAGCTGTTTTTT.

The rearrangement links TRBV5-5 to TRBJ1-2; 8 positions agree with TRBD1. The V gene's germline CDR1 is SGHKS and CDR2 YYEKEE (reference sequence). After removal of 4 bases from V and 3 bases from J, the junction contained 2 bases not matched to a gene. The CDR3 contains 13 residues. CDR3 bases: TGTGCCAGCAGCGAGGACAGGGACTATGGCTACACCTTC. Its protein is CASSEDRDYGYTF.

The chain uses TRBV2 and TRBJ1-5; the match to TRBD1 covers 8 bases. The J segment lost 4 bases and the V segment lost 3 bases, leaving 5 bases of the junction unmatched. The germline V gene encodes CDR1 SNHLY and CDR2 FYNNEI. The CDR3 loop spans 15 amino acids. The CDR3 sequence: CASSDGQGRNQPQHF. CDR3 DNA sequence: TGTGCCAGCAGTGATGGACAGGGTAGAAATCAGCCCCAGCATTTT.

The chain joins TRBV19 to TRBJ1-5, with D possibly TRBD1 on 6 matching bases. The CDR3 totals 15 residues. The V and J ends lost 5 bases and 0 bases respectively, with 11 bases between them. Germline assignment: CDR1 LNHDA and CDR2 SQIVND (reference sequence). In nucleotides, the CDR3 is TGTGCCAGTAGTGGACAGTTCTATAGCAATCAGCCCCAGCATTTT. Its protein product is CASSGQFYSNQPQHF. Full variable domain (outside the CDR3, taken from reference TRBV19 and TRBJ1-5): DGGITQSPKYLFRKEGQNVTLSCEQNLNHDAMYWYRQDPGQGLRLIYYSQIVNDFQKGDIAEGYSVSREKKESFPLTVTSAQKNPTAFYLCASSGQFYSNQPQHFGDGTRLSIL.

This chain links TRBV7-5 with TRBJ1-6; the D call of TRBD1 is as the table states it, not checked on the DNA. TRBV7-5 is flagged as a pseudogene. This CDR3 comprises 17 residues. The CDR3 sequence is CARSLIDRSSYNSPLHF. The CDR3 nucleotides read TGTGCCAGAAGCTTAATCGACAGGAGCTCCTATAATTCACCCCTCCACTTT.

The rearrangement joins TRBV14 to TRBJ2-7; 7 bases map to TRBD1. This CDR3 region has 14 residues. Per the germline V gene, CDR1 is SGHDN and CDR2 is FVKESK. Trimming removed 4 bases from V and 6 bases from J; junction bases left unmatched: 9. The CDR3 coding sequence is TGTGCCAGCAGCCTCACCCTAGACAGGGCCGAGCAGTACTTC. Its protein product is CASSLTLDRAEQYF.

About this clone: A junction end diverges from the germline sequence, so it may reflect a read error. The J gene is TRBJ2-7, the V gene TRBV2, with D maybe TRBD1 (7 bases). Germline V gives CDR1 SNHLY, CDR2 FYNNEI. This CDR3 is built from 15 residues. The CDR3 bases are TGTGCCAGCACCTTAGGGGGCGCGGGATCCTACGGGCAGTACTTC. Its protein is CASTLGGAGSYGQYF.

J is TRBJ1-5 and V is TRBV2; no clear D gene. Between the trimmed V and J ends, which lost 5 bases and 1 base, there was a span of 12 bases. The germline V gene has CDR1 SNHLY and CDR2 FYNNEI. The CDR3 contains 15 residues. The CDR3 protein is CASSLDYRSNQPQHF. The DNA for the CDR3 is TGTGCCAGCAGTTTGGACTATCGGAGCAATCAGCCCCAGCATTTT.

CDR3 DNA: TGCGCCAGCAGCTTGTTCGGGATAGCCGATTCACCCCTCCACTTT. It yields the protein CASSLFGIADSPLHF. V is TRBV5-1 and J is TRBJ1-6; D gene ambiguous. Germline V gene lookup returns CDR1 SGHRS and CDR2 YFSETQ. This CDR3 region has 15 residues. Trimming cost V 1 base and J 8 bases, with 13 bases left between them.

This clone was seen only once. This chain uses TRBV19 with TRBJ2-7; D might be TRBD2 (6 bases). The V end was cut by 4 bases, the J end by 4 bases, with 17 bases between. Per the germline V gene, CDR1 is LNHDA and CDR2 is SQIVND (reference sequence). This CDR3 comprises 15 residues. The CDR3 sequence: CASSTTHTGGYEQYF. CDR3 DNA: TGTGCCAGTAGTACGACTCATACCGGGGGATACGAGCAGTACTTC.

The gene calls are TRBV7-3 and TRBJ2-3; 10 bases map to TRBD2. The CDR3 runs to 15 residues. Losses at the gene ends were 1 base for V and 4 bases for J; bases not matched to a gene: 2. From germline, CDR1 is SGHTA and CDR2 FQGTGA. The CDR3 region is CASSLIAGGPDTQYF. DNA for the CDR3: TGTGCCAGCAGCTTAATAGCGGGGGGCCCAGATACGCAGTATTTT.

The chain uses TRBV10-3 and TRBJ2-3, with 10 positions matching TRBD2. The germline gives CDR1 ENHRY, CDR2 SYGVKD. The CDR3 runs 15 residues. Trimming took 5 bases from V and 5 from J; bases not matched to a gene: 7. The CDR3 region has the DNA TGTGCCATCAGTAGCGGGGGGGCCGGGGGAGATACGCAGTATTTT. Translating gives CAISSGGAGGDTQYF.

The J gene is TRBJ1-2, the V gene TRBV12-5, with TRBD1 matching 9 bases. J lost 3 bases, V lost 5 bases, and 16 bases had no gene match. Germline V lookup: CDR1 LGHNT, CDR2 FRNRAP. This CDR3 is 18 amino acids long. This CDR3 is CASGPPRDREIPDYGYTF. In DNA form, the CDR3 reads TGTGCTAGTGGTCCGCCCCGGGACAGGGAAATCCCAGACTATGGCTACACCTTC.

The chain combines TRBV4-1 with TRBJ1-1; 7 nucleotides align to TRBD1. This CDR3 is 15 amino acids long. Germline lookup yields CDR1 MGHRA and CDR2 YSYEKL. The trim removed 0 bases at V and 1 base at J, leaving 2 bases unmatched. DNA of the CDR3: TGCGCCAGCAGCCAAGAGACAGGGCCGAACACTGAAGCTTTCTTT. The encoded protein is CASSQETGPNTEAFF.

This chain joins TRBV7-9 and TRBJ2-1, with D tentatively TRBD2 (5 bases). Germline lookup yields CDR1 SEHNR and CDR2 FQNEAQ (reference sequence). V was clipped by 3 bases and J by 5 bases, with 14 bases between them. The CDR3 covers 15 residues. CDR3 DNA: TGTGCCAGCAGCTTCGACCTAGCTCTAAACAATGAGCAGTTCTTC. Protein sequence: CASSFDLALNNEQFF. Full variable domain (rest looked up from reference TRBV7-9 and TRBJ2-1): DTGVSQNPRHKITKRGQNVTFRCDPISEHNRLYWYRQTLGQGPEFLTYFQNEAQLEKSRLLSDRFSAERPKGSFSTLEIQRTEQGDSAMYLCASSFDLALNNEQFFGPGTRLTVL.

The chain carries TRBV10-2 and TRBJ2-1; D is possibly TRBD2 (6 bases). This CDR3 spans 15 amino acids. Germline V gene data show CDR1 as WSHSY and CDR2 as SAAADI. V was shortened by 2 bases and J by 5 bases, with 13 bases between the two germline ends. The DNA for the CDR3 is TGCGCCAGCAGTGAGAGGAGGGAGTCCGACAATGAGCAGTTCTTC. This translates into CASSERRESDNEQFF.

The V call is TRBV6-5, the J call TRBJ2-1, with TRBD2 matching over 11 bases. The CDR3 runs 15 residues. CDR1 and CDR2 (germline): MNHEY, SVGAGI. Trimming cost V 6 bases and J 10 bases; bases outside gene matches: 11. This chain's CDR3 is CASSQSSGGAGEQFF. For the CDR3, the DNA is TGTGCCAGCAGCCAGAGTAGCGGGGGGGCCGGGGAGCAGTTCTTC.

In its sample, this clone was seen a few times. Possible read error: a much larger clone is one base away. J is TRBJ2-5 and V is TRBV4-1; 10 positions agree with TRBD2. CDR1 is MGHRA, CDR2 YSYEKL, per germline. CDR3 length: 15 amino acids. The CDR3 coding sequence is TGTGCCAGCAGCCAAGAGCGGGGGGGCCAAGAGACCCAGTACTTC. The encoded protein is CASSQERGGQETQYF.

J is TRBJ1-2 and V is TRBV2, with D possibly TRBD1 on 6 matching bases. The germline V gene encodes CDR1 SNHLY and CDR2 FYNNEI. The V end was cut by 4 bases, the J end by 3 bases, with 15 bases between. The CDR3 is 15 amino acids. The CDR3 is CASSGQETNYYGYTF. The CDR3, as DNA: TGTGCCAGCAGTGGACAGGAGACCAATTACTATGGCTACACCTTC.

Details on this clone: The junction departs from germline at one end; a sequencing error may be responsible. The CDR3 spells CASSLTQGLHEQYF. The CDR3, as DNA: TGTGCTAGCAGCTTAACTCAGGGTTTACACGAGCAGTACTTC. The chain links TRBV7-7 to TRBJ2-7; possibly TRBD1 for D (5 bases). CDR1 is SSHAT, CDR2 FNYEAQ, per germline (reference sequence). The CDR3 consists of 14 residues.

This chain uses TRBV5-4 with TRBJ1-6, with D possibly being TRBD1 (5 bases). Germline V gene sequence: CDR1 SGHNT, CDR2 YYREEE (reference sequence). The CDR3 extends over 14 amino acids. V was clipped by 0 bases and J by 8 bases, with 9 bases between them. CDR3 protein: CASSLEGSYSPLHF. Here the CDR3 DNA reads TGTGCCAGCAGCTTGGAGGGGTCTTATTCACCCCTCCACTTT.

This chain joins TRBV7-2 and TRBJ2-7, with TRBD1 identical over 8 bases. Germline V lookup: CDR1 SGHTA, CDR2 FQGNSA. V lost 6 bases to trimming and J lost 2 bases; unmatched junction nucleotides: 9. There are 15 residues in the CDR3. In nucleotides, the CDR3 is TGTGCCAGCAGTTTCCAGGGGGCAGGACCCTACGAGCAGTACTTC. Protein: CASSFQGAGPYEQYF. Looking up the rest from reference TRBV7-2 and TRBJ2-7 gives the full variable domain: GAGVSQSPSNKVTEKGKDVELRCDPISGHTALYWYRQSLGQGLEFLIYFQGNSAPDKSGLPSDRFSAERTGGSVSTLTIQRTQQEDSAVYLCASSFQGAGPYEQYFGPGTRLTVT.

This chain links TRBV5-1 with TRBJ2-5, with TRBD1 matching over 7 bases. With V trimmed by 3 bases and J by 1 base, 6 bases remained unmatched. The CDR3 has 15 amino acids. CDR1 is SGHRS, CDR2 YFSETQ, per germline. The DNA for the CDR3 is TGCGCCAGCAGCTCGCAGACAGGGCCCCAAGAGACCCAGTACTTC. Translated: CASSSQTGPQETQYF.

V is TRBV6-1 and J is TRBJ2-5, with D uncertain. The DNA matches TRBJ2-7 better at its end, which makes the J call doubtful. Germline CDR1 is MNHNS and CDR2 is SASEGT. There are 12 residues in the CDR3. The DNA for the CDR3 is TGTGCCAGCAGGGAAAGAGGCTACGAGCAGTACTTC. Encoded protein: CASRERGYEQYF.

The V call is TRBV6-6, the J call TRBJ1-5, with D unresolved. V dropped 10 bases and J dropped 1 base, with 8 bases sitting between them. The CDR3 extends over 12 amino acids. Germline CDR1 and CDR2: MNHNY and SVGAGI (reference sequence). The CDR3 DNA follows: TGTGCCACCGGACTCAGCAATCAGCCCCAGCATTTT. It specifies CATGLSNQPQHF.

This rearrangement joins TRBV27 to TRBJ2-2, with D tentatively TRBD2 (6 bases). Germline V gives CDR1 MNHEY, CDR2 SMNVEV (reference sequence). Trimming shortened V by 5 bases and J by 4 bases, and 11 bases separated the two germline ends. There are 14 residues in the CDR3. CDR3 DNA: TGTGCCAGCAGTGGGTGGAGGGGCACCGGGGAGCTGTTTTTT. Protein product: CASSGWRGTGELFF.